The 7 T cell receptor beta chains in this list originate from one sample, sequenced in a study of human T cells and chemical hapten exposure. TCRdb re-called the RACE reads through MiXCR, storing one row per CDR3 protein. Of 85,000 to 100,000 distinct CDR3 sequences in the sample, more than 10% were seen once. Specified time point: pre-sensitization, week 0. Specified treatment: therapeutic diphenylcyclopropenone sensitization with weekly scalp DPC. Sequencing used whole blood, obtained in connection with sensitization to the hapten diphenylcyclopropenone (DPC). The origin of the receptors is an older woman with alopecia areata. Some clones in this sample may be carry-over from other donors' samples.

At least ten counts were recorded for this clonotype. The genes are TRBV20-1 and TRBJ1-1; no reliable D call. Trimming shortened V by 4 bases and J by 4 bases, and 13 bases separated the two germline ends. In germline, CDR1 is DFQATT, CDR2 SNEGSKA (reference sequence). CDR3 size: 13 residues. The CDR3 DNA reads TGCAGTGCTACTGGACGCTTCGGCACTGAAGCTTTCTTT. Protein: CSATGRFGTEAFF.

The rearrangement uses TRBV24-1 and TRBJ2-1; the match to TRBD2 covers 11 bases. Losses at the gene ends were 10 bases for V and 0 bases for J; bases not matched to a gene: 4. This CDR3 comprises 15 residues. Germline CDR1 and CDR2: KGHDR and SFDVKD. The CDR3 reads CATASGGSSYNEQFF. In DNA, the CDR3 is TGTGCCACGGCTAGCGGGGGGAGCTCCTACAATGAGCAGTTCTTC.

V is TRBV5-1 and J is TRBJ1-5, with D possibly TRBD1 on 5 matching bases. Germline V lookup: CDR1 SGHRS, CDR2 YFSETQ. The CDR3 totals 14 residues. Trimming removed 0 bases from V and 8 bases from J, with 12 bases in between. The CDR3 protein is CASSLAGDDKPQHF. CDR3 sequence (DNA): TGCGCCAGCAGCTTGGCCGGGGACGACAAGCCCCAGCATTTT. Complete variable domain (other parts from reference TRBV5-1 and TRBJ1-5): KAGVTQTPRYLIKTRGQQVTLSCSPISGHRSVSWYQQTPGQGLQFLFEYFSETQRNKGNFPGRFSGRQFSNSRSEMNVSTLELGDSALYLCASSLAGDDKPQHFGDGTRLSIL.

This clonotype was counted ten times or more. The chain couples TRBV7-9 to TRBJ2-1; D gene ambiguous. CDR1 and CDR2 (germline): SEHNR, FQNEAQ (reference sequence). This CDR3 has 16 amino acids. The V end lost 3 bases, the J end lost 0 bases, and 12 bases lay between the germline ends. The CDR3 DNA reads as TGTGCCAGCAGCTTTATGCGTTTAAGCTCCTACAATGAGCAGTTCTTC. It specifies CASSFMRLSSYNEQFF.

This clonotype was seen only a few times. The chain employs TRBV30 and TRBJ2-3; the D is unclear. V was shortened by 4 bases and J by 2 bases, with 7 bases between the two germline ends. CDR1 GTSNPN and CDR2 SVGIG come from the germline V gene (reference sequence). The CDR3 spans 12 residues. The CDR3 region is CAWTKDTDTQYF. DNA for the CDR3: TGTGCCTGGACCAAAGACACAGATACGCAGTATTTT.

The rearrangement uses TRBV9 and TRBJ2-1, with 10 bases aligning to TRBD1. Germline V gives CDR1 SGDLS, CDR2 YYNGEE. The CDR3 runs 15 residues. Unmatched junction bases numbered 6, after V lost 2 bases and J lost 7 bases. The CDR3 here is CASSVRGTGVNEQFF. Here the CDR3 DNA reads TGTGCCAGCAGCGTGCGCGGGACAGGGGTTAATGAGCAGTTCTTC.

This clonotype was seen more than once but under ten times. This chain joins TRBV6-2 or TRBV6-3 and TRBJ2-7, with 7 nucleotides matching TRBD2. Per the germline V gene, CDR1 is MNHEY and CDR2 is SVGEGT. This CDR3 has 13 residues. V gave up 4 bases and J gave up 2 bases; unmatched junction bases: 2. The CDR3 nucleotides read TGTGCCAGCAGTTTGGCGGGGGCCTACGAGCAGTACTTC. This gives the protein CASSLAGAYEQYF.